Sequencing of this T cell receptor (beta chain) was carried out in a study of blood T cell repertoires in COVID-19. In the source study's methods: Estimation of nucleated cell counts was performed using reference gene primer amplification. Sequenced by immunoSEQ multiplex PCR; TCRdb stores in-frame clones only, minus some. The V and J calls and clone size were taken over from that table, and D and trimming were inferred from the DNA. The table lists hundreds of thousands of clones, roughly 86% of them singletons. Residents of around 24 US areas, aged about 18 to 89 years, made up the participants. The material sequenced was PBMCs or T cells enriched from blood (not recorded which). The source of this sequence is a woman in her thirties or forties with acute COVID-19.

The CDR3 DNA follows: TGCGCCAGCAGCCAAGAGGTCGGACAGGGACTGACCGGGGAGCTGTTTTTT. Its protein product is CASSQEVGQGLTGELFF. V gene TRBV4-1 combines with J gene TRBJ2-2, with TRBD1 matching over 8 bases. V lost 0 bases, J lost 5 bases, and 8 bases stayed unmatched. From germline, CDR1 is MGHRA and CDR2 YSYEKL. The CDR3 spans 17 residues.